Below, 10 T cell receptor beta chains from the same sample are listed, as sequenced in a study of Ad26.COV2.S vaccination and SARS-CoV-2 variants. Noted treatment: around 19 received Ad26.COV2.S at low or high dose, single or two shots; a few received placebo; per-sample allocation not given. Sampling happened 63 days after the first vaccine or placebo injection. TCRdb's table, derived via immunoSEQ multiplex PCR, lists solely in-frame clones and lacks some. The top ten clones hold roughly 3.5% of a sample with about 370,000 clones, about 85% of them seen once. This material consisted of peripheral blood, taken in a trial of Ad26.COV2.S vaccine versus placebo. Every receptor here comes from a person aged 18-60 years who received the Ad26.COV2.S COVID-19 vaccine or a placebo.

The rearrangement uses TRBV18 and TRBJ1-3; 7 bases match TRBD1. The J segment lost 0 bases and the V segment lost 6 bases, leaving 8 bases of the junction unmatched. The V gene's germline CDR1 is KGHSH and CDR2 LQKENI. This CDR3 is built from 16 residues. CDR3 in DNA: TGTGCCAGCTCGGGTACGACAGGGAACTCTGGAAACACCATATATTTT. This sequence encodes CASSGTTGNSGNTIYF.

This chain uses TRBV29-1 with TRBJ2-1; possible D gene TRBD1, 6 bases. This CDR3 has 13 amino acids. Germline CDR1 SQVTM, CDR2 ANQGSEA. V lost 4 bases and J lost 7, with 14 bases in between. For the CDR3, the DNA is TGCAGCGTTGTTTACAGGGCGGCTAATGAGCAGTTCTTC. Translating it yields CSVVYRAANEQFF.

The chain combines TRBV5-1 with TRBJ1-2; no clear D gene. Looked up from germline, CDR1 is SGHRS and CDR2 is YFSETQ. CDR3 length: 14 amino acids. V shed 0 bases and J shed 0 bases, with 6 bases lying between them. The CDR3 loop is CASSLDSSNYGYTF. The CDR3 nucleotides read TGCGCCAGCAGCTTGGACAGCTCTAACTATGGCTACACCTTC.

V usage is TRBV3-1 (or the pseudogene TRBV3-2) and J usage is TRBJ1-1; D remains unclear. There are 15 residues in the CDR3. CDR1 and CDR2 (germline): LGHDT, YNNKEL (reference sequence). Trimming cost V 0 bases and J 4 bases, with 12 bases left between them. The CDR3 nucleotides are TGTGCCAGCAGCCAAGACCCTTCGGCGGCCACTGAAGCTTTCTTT. Protein product: CASSQDPSAATEAFF.

The chain uses TRBV7-9 and TRBJ1-4, with 9 bases matching TRBD1. The CDR3 is made up of 15 amino acids. Trimming cost V 1 base and J 7 bases; bases outside gene matches: 4. Germline assignment: CDR1 SEHNR and CDR2 FQNEAQ (reference sequence). The CDR3 reads CASSLGDREVEKLFF. Written as DNA, the CDR3 is TGTGCCAGCAGCTTAGGGGACAGGGAGGTTGAAAAACTGTTTTTT.

Only one count was recorded for this clone. The chain couples TRBV19 to TRBJ1-6; D is unclear. The germline V gene has CDR1 LNHDA and CDR2 SQIVND (reference sequence). Between the trimmed V and J ends, which lost 3 bases and 10 bases, there was a span of 7 bases. The CDR3 is 12 residues long. CDR3 residues: CASSIVGSPLHF. The CDR3, as DNA: TGTGCCAGTAGTATCGTTGGATCACCCCTCCACTTT. Filled out from reference TRBV19 and TRBJ1-6, the complete variable domain reads DGGITQSPKYLFRKEGQNVTLSCEQNLNHDAMYWYRQDPGQGLRLIYYSQIVNDFQKGDIAEGYSVSREKKESFPLTVTSAQKNPTAFYLCASSIVGSPLHFGNGTRLTVT.

The chain has TRBV7-6 and TRBJ1-4; 7 bases are shared with TRBD1. V shed 5 bases and J 8 bases; nucleotides not matched to a gene: 14. CDR3 size: 16 residues. Germline CDR1 and CDR2: SGHVS and FNYEAQ. For the CDR3, the DNA is TGTGCCAGCAGCCACCCCAAAACAGGGGTTTTGGAAAAACTGTTTTTT. This translates into CASSHPKTGVLEKLFF.

The sample holds many counts of this clone. V is TRBV6-5 and J is TRBJ1-4, with D uncertain. The CDR3 loop spans 13 amino acids. Trimming stripped 0 bases from V and 7 bases from J, with 6 bases between. Germline-derived CDR1 and CDR2 are MNHEY and SVGAGI. The CDR3 sequence is CASSYSNGEKLFF. In DNA, the CDR3 is TGTGCCAGCAGTTACTCGAATGGTGAAAAACTGTTTTTT.

The chain combines TRBV5-1 with TRBJ2-7; D possibly corresponds to TRBD2 (5 bases). Trimming removed 1 base from V and 5 bases from J, with 10 bases in between. The CDR3 is made up of 13 amino acids. Germline V gives CDR1 SGHRS, CDR2 YFSETQ. The CDR3 DNA sequence: TGCGCCAGCAGCTTGAGGGAGTGGGACGAGCAGTACTTC. Amino acids: CASSLREWDEQYF.

This chain connects TRBV11-2 to TRBJ2-7, with D unresolved. The germline V and J ends were trimmed by 3 bases and 1 base, with 10 bases remaining between them. Germline loops: CDR1 SGHAT, CDR2 FQNNGV. The CDR3 is 14 residues long. CDR3 coding DNA: TGTGCCAGCAGCTTCATCTCAGCTTCCTACGAGCAGTACTTC. Translating gives CASSFISASYEQYF.